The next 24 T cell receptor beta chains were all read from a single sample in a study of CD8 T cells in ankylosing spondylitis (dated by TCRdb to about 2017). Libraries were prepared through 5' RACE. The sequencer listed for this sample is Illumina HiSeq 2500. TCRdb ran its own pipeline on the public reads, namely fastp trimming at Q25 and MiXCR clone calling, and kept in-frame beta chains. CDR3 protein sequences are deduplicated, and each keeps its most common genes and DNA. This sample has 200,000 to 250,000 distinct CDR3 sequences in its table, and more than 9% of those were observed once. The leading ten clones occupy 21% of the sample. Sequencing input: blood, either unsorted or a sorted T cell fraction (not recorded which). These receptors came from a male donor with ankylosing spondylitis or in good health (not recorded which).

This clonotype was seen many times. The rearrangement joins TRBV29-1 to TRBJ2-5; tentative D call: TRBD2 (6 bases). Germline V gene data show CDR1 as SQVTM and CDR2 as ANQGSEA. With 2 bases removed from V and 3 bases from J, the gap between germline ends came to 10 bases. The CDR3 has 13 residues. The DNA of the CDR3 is TGCAGCGTTGAACAGACTAGGGAAGAGACCCAGTACTTC. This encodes CSVEQTREETQYF. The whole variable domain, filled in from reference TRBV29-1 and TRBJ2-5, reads SAVISQKPSRDICQRGTSLTIQCQVDSQVTMMFWYRQQPGQSLTLIATANQGSEATYESGFVIDKFPISRPNLTFSTLTVSNMSPEDSSIYLCSVEQTREETQYFGPGTRLLVL.

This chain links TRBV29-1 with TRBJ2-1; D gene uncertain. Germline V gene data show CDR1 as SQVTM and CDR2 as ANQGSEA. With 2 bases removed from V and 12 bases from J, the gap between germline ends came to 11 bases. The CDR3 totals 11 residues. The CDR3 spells CSVERSVGQFF. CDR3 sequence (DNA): TGCAGCGTTGAACGGTCAGTAGGGCAGTTCTTC.

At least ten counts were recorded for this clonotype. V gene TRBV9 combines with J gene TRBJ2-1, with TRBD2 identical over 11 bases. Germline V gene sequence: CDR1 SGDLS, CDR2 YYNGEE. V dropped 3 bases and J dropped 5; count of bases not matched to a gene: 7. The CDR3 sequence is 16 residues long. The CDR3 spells CASSAISGGAHNEQFF. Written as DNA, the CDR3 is TGTGCCAGCAGCGCCATTAGCGGGGGGGCCCACAATGAGCAGTTCTTC.

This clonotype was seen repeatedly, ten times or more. CDR3 region: CSALTSGGLYEQYF. CDR3 DNA sequence: TGCAGTGCTCTTACTAGCGGGGGGCTATACGAGCAGTACTTC. The chain recombines TRBV20-1 with TRBJ2-7; 12 bases match TRBD2. Trimming took 5 bases from V and 4 from J; bases not matched to a gene: 6. The germline CDR1 and CDR2 sequences are DFQATT and SNEGSKA (reference sequence). There are 14 residues in the CDR3.

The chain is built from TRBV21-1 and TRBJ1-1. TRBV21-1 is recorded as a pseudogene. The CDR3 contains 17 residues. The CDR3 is CASSKAKRGGGNTEAFF. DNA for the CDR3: TGTGCCAGCAGCAAAGCGAAGCGGGGAGGGGGGAACACTGAAGCTTTCTTT.

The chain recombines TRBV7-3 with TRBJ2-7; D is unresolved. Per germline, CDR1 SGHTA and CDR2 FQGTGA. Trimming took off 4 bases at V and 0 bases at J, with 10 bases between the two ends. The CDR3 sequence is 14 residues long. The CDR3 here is CASSSTADSYEQYF. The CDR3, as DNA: TGTGCCAGCAGCTCGACGGCAGACTCCTACGAGCAGTACTTC.

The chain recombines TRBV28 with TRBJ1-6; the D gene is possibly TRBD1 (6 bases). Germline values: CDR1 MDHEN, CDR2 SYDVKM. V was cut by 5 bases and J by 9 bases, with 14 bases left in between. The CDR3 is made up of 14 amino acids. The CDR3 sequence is CASSGALQGSPLHF. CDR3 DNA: TGTGCCAGCAGTGGAGCACTACAGGGTTCACCCCTCCACTTT. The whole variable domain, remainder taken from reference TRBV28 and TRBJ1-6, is DVKVTQSSRYLVKRTGEKVFLECVQDMDHENMFWYRQDPGLGLRLIYFSYDVKMKEKGDIPEGYSVSREKKERFSLILESASTNQTSMYLCASSGALQGSPLHFGNGTRLTVT.

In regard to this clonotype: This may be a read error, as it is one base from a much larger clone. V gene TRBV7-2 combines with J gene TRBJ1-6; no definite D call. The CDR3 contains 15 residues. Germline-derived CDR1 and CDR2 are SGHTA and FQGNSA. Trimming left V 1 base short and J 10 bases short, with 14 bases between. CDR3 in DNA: TGTGCCAGCAGCTTAGAGGCCGGAAGCAGATCACCCCTCCACTTT. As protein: CASSLEAGSRSPLHF.

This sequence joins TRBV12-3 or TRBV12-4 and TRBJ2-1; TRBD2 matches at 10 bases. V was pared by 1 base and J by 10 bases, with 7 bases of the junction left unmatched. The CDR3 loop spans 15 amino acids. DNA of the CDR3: TGTGCCAGCAGTTTAGAGCGGGGGGGCCTAGGGGAGCAGTTCTTC. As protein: CASSLERGGLGEQFF.

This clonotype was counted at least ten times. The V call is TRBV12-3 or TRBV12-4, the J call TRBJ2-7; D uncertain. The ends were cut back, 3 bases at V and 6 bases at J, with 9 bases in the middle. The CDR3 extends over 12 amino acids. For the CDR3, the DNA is TGTGCCAGCAGTTTGAACCTTGTCGAGCAGTACTTC. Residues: CASSLNLVEQYF.

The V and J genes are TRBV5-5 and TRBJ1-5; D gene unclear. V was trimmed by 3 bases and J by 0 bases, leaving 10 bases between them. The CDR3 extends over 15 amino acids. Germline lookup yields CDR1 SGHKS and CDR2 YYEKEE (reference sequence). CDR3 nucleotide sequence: TGTGCCAGCAGCTCGCAGCCGTATAGCAATCAGCCCCAGCATTTT. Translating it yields CASSSQPYSNQPQHF.

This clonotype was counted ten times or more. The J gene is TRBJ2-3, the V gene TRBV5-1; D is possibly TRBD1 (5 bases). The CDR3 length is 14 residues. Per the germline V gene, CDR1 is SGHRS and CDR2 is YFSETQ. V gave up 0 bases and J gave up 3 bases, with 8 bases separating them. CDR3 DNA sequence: TGCGCCAGCAGCTTGGGGGGCCTAACAGATACGCAGTATTTT. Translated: CASSLGGLTDTQYF. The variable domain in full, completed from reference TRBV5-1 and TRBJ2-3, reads KAGVTQTPRYLIKTRGQQVTLSCSPISGHRSVSWYQQTPGQGLQFLFEYFSETQRNKGNFPGRFSGRQFSNSRSEMNVSTLELGDSALYLCASSLGGLTDTQYFGPGTRLTVL.

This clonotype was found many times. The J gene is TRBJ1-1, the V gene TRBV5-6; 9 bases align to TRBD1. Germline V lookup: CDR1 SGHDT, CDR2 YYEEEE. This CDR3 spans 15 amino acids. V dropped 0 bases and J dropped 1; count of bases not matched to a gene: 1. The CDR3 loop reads CASSLGDRANTEAFF. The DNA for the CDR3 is TGTGCCAGCAGCTTGGGGGACAGGGCGAACACTGAAGCTTTCTTT.

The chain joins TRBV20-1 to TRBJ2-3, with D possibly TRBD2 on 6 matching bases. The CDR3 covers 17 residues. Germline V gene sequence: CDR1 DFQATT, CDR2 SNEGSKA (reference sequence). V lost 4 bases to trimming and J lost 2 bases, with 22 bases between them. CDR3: CSATKDEAGKYTDTQYF. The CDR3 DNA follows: TGCAGTGCTACAAAAGACGAGGCGGGGAAATACACAGATACGCAGTATTTT.

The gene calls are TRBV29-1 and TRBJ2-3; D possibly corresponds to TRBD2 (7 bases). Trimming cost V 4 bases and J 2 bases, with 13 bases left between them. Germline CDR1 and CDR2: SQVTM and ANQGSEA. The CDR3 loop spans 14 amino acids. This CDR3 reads CSVATGGDTDTQYF. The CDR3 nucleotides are TGCAGCGTTGCTACGGGGGGCGACACAGATACGCAGTATTTT.

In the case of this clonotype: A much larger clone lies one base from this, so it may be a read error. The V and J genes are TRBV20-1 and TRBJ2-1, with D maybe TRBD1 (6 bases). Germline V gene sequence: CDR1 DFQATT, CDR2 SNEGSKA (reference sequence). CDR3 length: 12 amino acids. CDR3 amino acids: CIALGQSNEQFF. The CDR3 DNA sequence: TGCATTGCCCTCGGACAGTCCAATGAGCAGTTCTTC.

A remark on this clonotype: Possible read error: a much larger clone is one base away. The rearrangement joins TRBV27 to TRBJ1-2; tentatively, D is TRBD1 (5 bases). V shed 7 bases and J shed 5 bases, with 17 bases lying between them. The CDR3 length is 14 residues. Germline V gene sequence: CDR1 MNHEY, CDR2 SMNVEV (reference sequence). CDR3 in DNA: TGTGCCAGCACCCAAGACAAGGGGAGGTATGGCTACACCTTC. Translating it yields CASTQDKGRYGYTF.

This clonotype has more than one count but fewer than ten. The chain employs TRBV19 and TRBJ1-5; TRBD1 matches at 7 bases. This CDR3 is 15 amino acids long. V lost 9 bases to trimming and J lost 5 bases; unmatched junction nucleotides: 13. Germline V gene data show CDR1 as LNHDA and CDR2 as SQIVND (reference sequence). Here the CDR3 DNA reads TGTGCCAGCCGGGCCACGGGGACAGATCATCAGCCCCAGCATTTT. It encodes CASRATGTDHQPQHF.

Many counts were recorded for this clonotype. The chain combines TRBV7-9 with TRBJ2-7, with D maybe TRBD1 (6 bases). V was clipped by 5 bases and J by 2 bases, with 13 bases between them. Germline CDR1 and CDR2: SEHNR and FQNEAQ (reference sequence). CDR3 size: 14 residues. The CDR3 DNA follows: TGTGCCAGCAGCCCTAGGGACATTGCCTACGAGCAGTACTTC. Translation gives CASSPRDIAYEQYF.

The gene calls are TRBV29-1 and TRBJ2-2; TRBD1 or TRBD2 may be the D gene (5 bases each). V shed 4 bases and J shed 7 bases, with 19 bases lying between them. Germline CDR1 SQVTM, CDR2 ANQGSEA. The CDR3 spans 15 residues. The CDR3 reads CSVALNLGTGGELFF. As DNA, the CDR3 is TGCAGCGTTGCATTAAATCTTGGGACGGGCGGGGAGCTGTTTTTT.

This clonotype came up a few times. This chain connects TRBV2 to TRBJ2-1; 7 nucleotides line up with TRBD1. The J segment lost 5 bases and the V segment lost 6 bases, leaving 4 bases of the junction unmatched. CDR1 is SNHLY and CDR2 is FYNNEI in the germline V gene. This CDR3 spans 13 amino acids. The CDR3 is CASSPDRDNEQFF. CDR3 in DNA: TGTGCCAGCAGCCCTGACAGGGACAATGAGCAGTTCTTC.

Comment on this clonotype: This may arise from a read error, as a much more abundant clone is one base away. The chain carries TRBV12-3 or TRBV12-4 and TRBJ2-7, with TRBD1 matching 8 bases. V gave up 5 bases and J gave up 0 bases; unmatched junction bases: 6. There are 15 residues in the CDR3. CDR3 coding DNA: TGTGCCAGCAGTATGCAGACAGGGGCCTCCTACGAGCAGTACTTC. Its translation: CASSMQTGASYEQYF.

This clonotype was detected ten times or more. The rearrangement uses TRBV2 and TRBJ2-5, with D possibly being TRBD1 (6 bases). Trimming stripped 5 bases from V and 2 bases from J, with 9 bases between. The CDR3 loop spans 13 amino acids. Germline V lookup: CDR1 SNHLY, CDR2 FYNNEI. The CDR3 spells CASSRDTQETQYF. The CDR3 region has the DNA TGTGCCAGCAGTCGGGACACGCAAGAGACCCAGTACTTC.

The CDR3 here is CASSGPRGAGGISPLHF. The CDR3 region has the DNA TGTGCCAGCAGCGGTCCGCGAGGGGCAGGGGGCATTTCACCCCTCCACTTT. This rearrangement joins TRBV5-6 to TRBJ1-6, with 8 positions matching TRBD1. Germline lookup yields CDR1 SGHDT and CDR2 YYEEEE. Germline trimming cut 4 bases from V and 9 bases from J; bases unmatched to any gene: 15. This CDR3 has 17 amino acids. Complete variable domain (other parts from reference TRBV5-6 and TRBJ1-6): DAGVTQSPTHLIKTRGQQVTLRCSPKSGHDTVSWYQQALGQGPQFIFQYYEEEERQRGNFPDRFSGHQFPNYSSELNVNALLLGDSALYLCASSGPRGAGGISPLHFGNGTRLTVT.